Listed here are 25 T cell receptor beta chains from one sample, sequenced in a study of shared clonotypes between healthy human individuals. The method was immunoSEQ multiplex PCR; TCRdb's version includes in-frame clones alone and lacks a portion of them. The sample shows under 300,000 clones, approximately 70% of them seen only once. The sample was memory CD4+ T cells sorted from blood. The subset here: CD45RA-negative fraction. The source is a man in his thirties or forties in good health.

With respect to this clone: A much larger clone is a single base away; this may be a read error. The chain is built from TRBV28 and TRBJ2-1; D remains ambiguous. The germline V and J ends were trimmed by 1 base and 8 bases, with 0 bases remaining between them. In germline, CDR1 is MDHEN, CDR2 SYDVKM. The CDR3 sequence is 10 residues long. The CDR3 nucleotides are TGTGCCAGCAGTTTATATGAGCAGTTCTTC. Translating it yields CASSLYEQFF. The full variable domain, rest sourced from reference TRBV28 and TRBJ2-1, is DVKVTQSSRYLVKRTGEKVFLECVQDMDHENMFWYRQDPGLGLRLIYFSYDVKMKEKGDIPEGYSVSREKKERFSLILESASTNQTSMYLCASSLYEQFFGPGTRLTVL.

The J gene is TRBJ2-1, the V gene TRBV2; TRBD2 agrees at 7 bases. Germline V CDR1 and CDR2: SNHLY, FYNNEI. The CDR3 spans 14 residues. J lost 8 bases, V lost 7 bases, and 11 bases had no gene match. Here the CDR3 reads CASTGTNYGDEQFF. As DNA, the CDR3 is TGTGCCAGCACCGGGACTAACTATGGCGATGAGCAGTTCTTC.

J is TRBJ2-7 and V is TRBV7-2, with D possibly matching TRBD1 (6 bases). In germline, CDR1 is SGHTA, CDR2 FQGNSA. The length of the CDR3 is 18 residues. Trimming removed 2 bases at V and 0 bases at J, with 20 bases between. The CDR3 DNA reads TGTGCCAGCAGCTTAACCGTTCGTGGTCGGACAGCCTCCTACGAGCAGTACTTC. Encoded protein: CASSLTVRGRTASYEQYF.

CDR3 region: CASSPANREELFF. CDR3 bases: TGTGCCAGCAGCCCGGCGAACCGAGAGGAGCTGTTTTTT. The chain employs TRBV5-4 and TRBJ2-2; D is unresolved. V was trimmed by 4 bases and J by 10 bases, leaving 14 bases between them. Germline V gene lookup returns CDR1 SGHNT and CDR2 YYREEE (reference sequence). The CDR3 extends over 13 amino acids.

The V and J genes are TRBV5-1 and TRBJ1-2; D is uncertain. The CDR3 contains 13 residues. The V end was cut by 3 bases, the J end by 1 base, with 7 bases between. CDR1 and CDR2 from the germline V gene are SGHRS and YFSETQ. CDR3 protein: CASSSTYNYGYTF. CDR3 DNA sequence: TGCGCCAGCAGCTCTACCTATAACTATGGCTACACCTTC.

The chain joins TRBV6-5 to TRBJ2-7, with D perhaps matching TRBD2 (5 bases). The germline V gene encodes CDR1 MNHEY and CDR2 SVGAGI. The CDR3 loop spans 14 amino acids. Trimming stripped 4 bases from V and 0 bases from J, with 10 bases between. CDR3 residues: CASSSSGVSYEQYF. The CDR3 DNA reads as TGTGCCAGCAGTTCGAGCGGAGTCTCCTACGAGCAGTACTTC.

The rearrangement links TRBV7-2 to TRBJ2-1, with a weak D call TRBD1 (5 bases). V lost 9 bases and J lost 6, with 18 bases in between. Germline CDR1 and CDR2: SGHTA and FQGNSA. CDR3 length: 14 amino acids. CDR3: CASILGAAGNEQFF. The CDR3 DNA is TGTGCCAGTATCCTAGGGGCGGCAGGCAATGAGCAGTTCTTC.

V is TRBV28 and J is TRBJ2-5; D is ambiguous. This CDR3 has 13 residues. Trimming removed 6 bases from V and 3 bases from J, with 11 bases in between. CDR1 is MDHEN, CDR2 SYDVKM, per germline. CDR3 protein: CASRKTEKETQYF. The CDR3 DNA sequence: TGTGCCAGCAGAAAGACGGAAAAAGAGACCCAGTACTTC.

The chain joins TRBV10-1 to TRBJ2-7, with no clear D. Germline CDR1 and CDR2: WNHNN and SYGVQD (reference sequence). The CDR3 runs 14 residues. Trimming stripped 0 bases from V and 2 bases from J, with 8 bases between. CDR3 DNA sequence: TGCGCCAGCAGTGAGTCCCCCTCTACCTACGAGCAGTACTTC. This sequence encodes CASSESPSTYEQYF.

This clone has more than one count but fewer than ten. V gene TRBV6-1 combines with J gene TRBJ2-2; TRBD1 agrees at 7 bases. CDR1 and CDR2 from the germline V gene are MNHNS and SASEGT. CDR3 length: 14 amino acids. V shed 6 bases and J 2 bases; nucleotides not matched to a gene: 3. DNA for the CDR3: TGTGCCAGCAGGACAGGGAGAAACACCGGGGAGCTGTTTTTT. The encoded protein is CASRTGRNTGELFF.

CDR3 protein: CASSGLAGPRSEQYF. CDR3 coding DNA: TGCGCCAGCAGTGGACTAGCGGGGCCAAGGAGCGAGCAGTACTTC. J is TRBJ2-7 and V is TRBV10-2; 11 bases are shared with TRBD2. V lost 4 bases, J lost 6 bases, and 8 bases stayed unmatched. The CDR3 has 15 amino acids. The germline V gene has CDR1 WSHSY and CDR2 SAAADI.

The chain uses TRBV11-1 and TRBJ1-2; D gene uncertain. With 1 base removed from V and 2 bases from J, the gap between germline ends came to 2 bases. The germline V gene encodes CDR1 SGHAT and CDR2 FQDESV (reference sequence). The CDR3 spans 12 residues. The chain's CDR3 is CASSLENYGYTF. The CDR3 DNA sequence: TGTGCCAGCAGCTTAGAAAACTATGGCTACACCTTC.

The chain combines TRBV2 with TRBJ2-1; 7 bases are a match to TRBD1. V shed 4 bases, J shed 8 bases, and the junction held 14 bases outside the gene matches. The CDR3 loop spans 16 amino acids. Per the germline V gene, CDR1 is SNHLY and CDR2 is FYNNEI. This CDR3 reads CASSGPQGRPSDEQFF. The DNA for the CDR3 is TGTGCCAGCAGTGGTCCACAGGGGCGCCCCAGCGATGAGCAGTTCTTC.

V usage is TRBV7-8 and J usage is TRBJ1-2; no clear D. Germline V lookup: CDR1 SGHVS, CDR2 FQNEAQ. The CDR3 covers 14 residues. V shed 1 base and J shed 2 bases, with 8 bases lying between them. The CDR3: CASSLERENYGYTF. DNA for the CDR3: TGTGCCAGCAGCTTAGAACGGGAGAACTATGGCTACACCTTC. The full variable domain, in which reference TRBV7-8 and TRBJ1-2 provide the parts outside the CDR3, is GAGVSQSPRYKVAKRGQDVALRCDPISGHVSLFWYQQALGQGPEFLTYFQNEAQLDKSGLPSDRFFAERPEGSVSTLKIQRTQQEDSAVYLCASSLERENYGYTFGSGTRLTVV.

On this clone: Other DNA sequences in this sample translate to the same CDR3. This chain connects TRBV6-1 to TRBJ2-7; D is perhaps TRBD1 (6 bases). This CDR3 spans 14 amino acids. Germline V gene sequence: CDR1 MNHNS, CDR2 SASEGT. V lost 3 bases and J lost 2, with 11 bases in between. CDR3 amino acids: CASSDRGGPYEQYF. The CDR3 DNA follows: TGTGCCAGCAGTGACAGGGGTGGGCCCTACGAGCAGTACTTC.

This chain joins TRBV5-5 and TRBJ2-7; 8 positions agree with TRBD2. The CDR3 runs to 15 residues. CDR1 SGHKS and CDR2 YYEKEE come from the germline V gene (reference sequence). The junction had 11 bases not matched to a gene; V was cut back by 6 bases and J by 3 bases. In DNA form, the CDR3 reads TGTGCCAGCACCCCTCGCACTAGCGGCCTCTACGAGCAGTACTTC. Amino acids: CASTPRTSGLYEQYF.

The chain is built from TRBV10-1 and TRBJ2-3; D perhaps matches TRBD2 (6 bases). This CDR3 is built from 13 residues. Germline values: CDR1 WNHNN, CDR2 SYGVQD (reference sequence). V lost 5 bases, J lost 6 bases, and 12 bases lay in between. CDR3 in DNA: TGCGCCAGCAGTAGCTCTAGCGCGGATACGCAGTATTTT. Amino acids: CASSSSSADTQYF.

The DNA of the CDR3 is TGTGCCAGCAGCTCGGAGGGGGCAGATACGCAGTATTTT. It encodes CASSSEGADTQYF. The V call is TRBV7-9, the J call TRBJ2-3, with D perhaps assigned TRBD1 or TRBD2 (6 bases each). The CDR3 contains 13 residues. The germline gives CDR1 SEHNR, CDR2 FQNEAQ (reference sequence). V gave up 4 bases and J gave up 4 bases, with 9 bases separating them.

This clone was counted only a few times. V and J are TRBV18 and TRBJ2-2; 8 nucleotides match TRBD2. V gave up 3 bases and J gave up 6 bases; unmatched junction bases: 9. In germline, CDR1 is KGHSH, CDR2 LQKENI. The CDR3 loop spans 16 amino acids. The CDR3 reads CASSPLQAGESGELFF. CDR3 in DNA: TGTGCCAGCTCACCTCTACAAGCGGGAGAGTCCGGGGAGCTGTTTTTT.

In this sample, this clone turned up once. The chain links TRBV18 to TRBJ2-3, with TRBD1 as a possible D gene (6 bases). Germline lookup yields CDR1 KGHSH and CDR2 LQKENI. V was shortened by 8 bases and J by 1 base, with 16 bases between the two germline ends. CDR3 length equals 15 residues. CDR3 nucleotide sequence: TGTGCCAGCGGGACAACGGGGCATCGCACAGATACGCAGTATTTT. Protein: CASGTTGHRTDTQYF.

This chain links TRBV6-5 with TRBJ2-5, with 7 bases that match TRBD2. CDR1 is MNHEY and CDR2 is SVGAGI in the germline V gene. CDR3 length equals 13 residues. The trim removed 8 bases at V and 5 bases at J, leaving 8 bases unmatched. The DNA of the CDR3 is TGTGCCAGCGTTGGCGGGAGTGGGGAGACCCAGTACTTC. This translates into CASVGGSGETQYF.

This chain joins TRBV7-9 and TRBJ1-2; D is uncertain. The CDR3 consists of 15 residues. Looked up from germline, CDR1 is SEHNR and CDR2 is FQNEAQ (reference sequence). V was pared by 5 bases and J by 4 bases, with 17 bases between. The CDR3 region has the DNA TGTGCCAGCAGCCCCTCAAGCGCGGCGCCCTATGGCTACACCTTC. Its protein product is CASSPSSAAPYGYTF.

This chain joins TRBV19 and TRBJ2-1, with D hard to call. The CDR3 is made up of 13 amino acids. V lost 4 bases, J lost 11 bases, and 15 bases lay in between. CDR1 LNHDA and CDR2 SQIVND come from the germline V gene (reference sequence). This CDR3 reads CASSRTATYQQFF. The CDR3, as DNA: TGTGCCAGTAGTAGGACCGCAACGTATCAGCAGTTCTTC.

This clone was found a few times. The chain combines TRBV28 with TRBJ1-2, with D possibly TRBD1 on 5 matching bases. The CDR3 has 13 amino acids. The germline V gene has CDR1 MDHEN and CDR2 SYDVKM. Trimming cost V 6 bases and J 2 bases, with 10 bases left between them. CDR3 DNA sequence: TGTGCCAGCAGAAGGGACGCCAACTATGGCTACACCTTC. This sequence encodes CASRRDANYGYTF.

J is TRBJ1-4 and V is TRBV2; 8 positions match TRBD1. This CDR3 spans 15 amino acids. Germline lookup yields CDR1 SNHLY and CDR2 FYNNEI. The J segment lost 8 bases and the V segment lost 8 bases, leaving 13 bases of the junction unmatched. The CDR3 region has the DNA TGTGCCAGCGCAGCCGGGACAGGAAATGGCGAAAAACTGTTTTTT. Amino acid sequence: CASAAGTGNGEKLFF.